Listed here is a single T cell receptor (beta chain). Per the germline V gene, CDR1 is SGHAT and CDR2 is FQNNGV. The CDR3 totals 15 residues. The V end was cut by 0 bases, the J end by 0 bases, with 8 bases between. This table comes from immunoSEQ multiplex PCR, and its TCRdb copy is limited to in-frame clones, with some not included. The data show approximately 90,000 clones, with roughly nine tenths seen just once and approximately 2.5% held by the top ten. These data are taken from a study of T cell changes during pregnancy in multiple sclerosis. Sequenced material: peripheral blood, taken in the first trimester of pregnancy. The receptor comes from a female donor with multiple sclerosis, enrolled in a pregnancy study. The V call is TRBV11-2, the J call TRBJ1-1, with D unclear. CDR3 nucleotides: TGTGCCAGCAGCTTAGATAGCCAGTTGAACACTGAAGCTTTCTTT. As protein: CASSLDSQLNTEAFF.